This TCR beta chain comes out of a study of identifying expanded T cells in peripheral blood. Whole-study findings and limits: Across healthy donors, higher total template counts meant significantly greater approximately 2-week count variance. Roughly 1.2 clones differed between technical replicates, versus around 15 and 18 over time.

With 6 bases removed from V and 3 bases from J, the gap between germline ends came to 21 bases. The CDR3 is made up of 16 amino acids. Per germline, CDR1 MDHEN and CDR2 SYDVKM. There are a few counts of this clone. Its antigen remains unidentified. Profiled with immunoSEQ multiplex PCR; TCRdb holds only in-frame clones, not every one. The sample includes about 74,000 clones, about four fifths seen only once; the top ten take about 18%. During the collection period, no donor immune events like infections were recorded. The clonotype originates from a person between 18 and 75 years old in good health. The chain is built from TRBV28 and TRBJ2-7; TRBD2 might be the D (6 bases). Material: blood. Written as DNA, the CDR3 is TGTGCCAGCAGCTTACAAGGGACTGTAGGAATCTACGAGCAGTACTTC. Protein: CASSLQGTVGIYEQYF.